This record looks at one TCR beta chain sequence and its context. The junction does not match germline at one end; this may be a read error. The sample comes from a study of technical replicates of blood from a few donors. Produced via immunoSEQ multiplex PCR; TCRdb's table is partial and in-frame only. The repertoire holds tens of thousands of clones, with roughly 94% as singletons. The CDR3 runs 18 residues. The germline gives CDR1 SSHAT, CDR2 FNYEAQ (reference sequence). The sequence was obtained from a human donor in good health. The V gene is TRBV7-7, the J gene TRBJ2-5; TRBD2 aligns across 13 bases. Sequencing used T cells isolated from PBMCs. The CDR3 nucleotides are TGTGCTAGCAGCTTAGTACTAGCGGGGGGGCCGGTAGAAGAGACCCAGTACTTC. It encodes CASSLVLAGGPVEETQYF.